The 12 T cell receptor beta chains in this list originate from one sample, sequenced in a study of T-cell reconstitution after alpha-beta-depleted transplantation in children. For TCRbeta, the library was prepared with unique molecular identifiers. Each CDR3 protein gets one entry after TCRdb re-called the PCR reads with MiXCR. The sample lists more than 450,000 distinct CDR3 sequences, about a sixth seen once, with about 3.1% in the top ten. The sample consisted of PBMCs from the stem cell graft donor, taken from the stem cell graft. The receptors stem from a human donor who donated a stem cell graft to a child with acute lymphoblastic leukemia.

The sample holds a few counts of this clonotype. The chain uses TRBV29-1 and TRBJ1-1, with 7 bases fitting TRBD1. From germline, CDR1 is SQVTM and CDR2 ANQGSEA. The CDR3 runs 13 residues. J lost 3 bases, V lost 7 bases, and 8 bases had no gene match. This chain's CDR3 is CSAKGTEDTEAFF. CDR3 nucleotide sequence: TGCAGCGCCAAAGGGACAGAAGACACTGAAGCTTTCTTT.

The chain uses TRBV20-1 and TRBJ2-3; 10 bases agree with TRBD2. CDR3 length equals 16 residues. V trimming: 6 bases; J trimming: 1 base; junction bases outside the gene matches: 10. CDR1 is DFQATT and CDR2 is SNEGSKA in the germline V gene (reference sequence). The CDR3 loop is CSAPIQAGGGTDTQYF. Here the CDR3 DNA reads TGCAGTGCCCCTATACAAGCGGGAGGGGGCACAGATACGCAGTATTTT.

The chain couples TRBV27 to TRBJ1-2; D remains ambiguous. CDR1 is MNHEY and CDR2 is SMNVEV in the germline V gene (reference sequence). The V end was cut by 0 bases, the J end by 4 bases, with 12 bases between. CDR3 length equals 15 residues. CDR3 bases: TGTGCCAGCAGTTTATCAAGGCCGGTGGGCTATGGCTACACCTTC. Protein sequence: CASSLSRPVGYGYTF.

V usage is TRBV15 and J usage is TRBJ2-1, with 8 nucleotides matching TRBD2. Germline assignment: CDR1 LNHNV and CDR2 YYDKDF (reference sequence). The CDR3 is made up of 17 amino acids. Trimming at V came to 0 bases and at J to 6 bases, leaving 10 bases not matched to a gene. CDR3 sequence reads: CATSREMTAGEGNEQFF. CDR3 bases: TGTGCCACCAGCAGAGAGATGACAGCGGGAGAGGGCAATGAGCAGTTCTTC.

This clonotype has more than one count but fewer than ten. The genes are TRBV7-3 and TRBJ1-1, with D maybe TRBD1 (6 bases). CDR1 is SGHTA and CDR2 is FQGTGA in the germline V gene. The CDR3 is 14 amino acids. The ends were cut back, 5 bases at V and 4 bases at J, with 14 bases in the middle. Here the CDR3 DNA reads TGTGCCAGCAGCCTCCACAGGGACTCCACTGAAGCTTTCTTT. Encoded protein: CASSLHRDSTEAFF.

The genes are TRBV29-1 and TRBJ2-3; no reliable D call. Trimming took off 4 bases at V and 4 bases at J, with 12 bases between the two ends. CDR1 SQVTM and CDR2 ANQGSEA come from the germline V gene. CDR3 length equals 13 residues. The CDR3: CSVVPGWSDTQYF. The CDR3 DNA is TGCAGCGTTGTACCCGGATGGTCAGATACGCAGTATTTT.

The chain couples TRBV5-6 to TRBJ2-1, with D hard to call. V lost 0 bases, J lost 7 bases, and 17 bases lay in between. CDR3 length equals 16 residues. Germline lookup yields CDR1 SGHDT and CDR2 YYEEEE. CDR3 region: CASSLGGKSHSNEQFF. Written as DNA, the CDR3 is TGTGCCAGCAGCTTGGGCGGTAAGAGCCACTCGAATGAGCAGTTCTTC.

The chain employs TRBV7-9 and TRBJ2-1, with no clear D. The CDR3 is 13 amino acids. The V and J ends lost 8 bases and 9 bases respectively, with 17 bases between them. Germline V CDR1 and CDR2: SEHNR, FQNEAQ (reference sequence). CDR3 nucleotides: TGTGCCAGCCATCTGACTGGTCCCAGTGAGCAGTTCTTC. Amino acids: CASHLTGPSEQFF.

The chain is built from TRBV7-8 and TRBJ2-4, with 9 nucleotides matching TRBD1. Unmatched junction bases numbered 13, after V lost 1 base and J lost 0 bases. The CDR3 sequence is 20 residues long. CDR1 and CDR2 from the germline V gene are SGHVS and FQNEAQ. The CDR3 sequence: CASSLVGTGPAILAKNIQYF. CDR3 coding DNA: TGTGCCAGCAGCTTAGTGGGGACAGGGCCCGCTATACTAGCCAAAAACATTCAGTACTTC. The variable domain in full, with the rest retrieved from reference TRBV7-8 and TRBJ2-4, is GAGVSQSPRYKVAKRGQDVALRCDPISGHVSLFWYQQALGQGPEFLTYFQNEAQLDKSGLPSDRFFAERPEGSVSTLKIQRTQQEDSAVYLCASSLVGTGPAILAKNIQYFGAGTRLSVL.

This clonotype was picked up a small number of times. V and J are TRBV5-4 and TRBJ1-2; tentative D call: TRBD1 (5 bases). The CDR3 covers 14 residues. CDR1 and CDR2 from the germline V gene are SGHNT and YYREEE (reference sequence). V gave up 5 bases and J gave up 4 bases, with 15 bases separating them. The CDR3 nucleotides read TGTGCCAGCAGGCCACCGGGGGATACCTATGGCTACACCTTC. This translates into CASRPPGDTYGYTF.

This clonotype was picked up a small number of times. This CDR3 reads CASGLALGEQYF. The CDR3 DNA sequence: TGTGCCAGCGGACTAGCCCTCGGGGAGCAGTACTTC. This chain joins TRBV6-5 and TRBJ2-7; TRBD2 agrees at 8 bases. Germline values: CDR1 MNHEY, CDR2 SVGAGI. The CDR3 has 12 residues. The V and J ends lost 8 bases and 7 bases, in that order; junction bases with no gene match: 7.

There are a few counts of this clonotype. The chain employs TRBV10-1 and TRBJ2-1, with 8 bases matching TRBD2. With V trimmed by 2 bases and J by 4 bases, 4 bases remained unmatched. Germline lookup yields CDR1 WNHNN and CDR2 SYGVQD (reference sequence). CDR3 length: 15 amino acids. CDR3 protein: CASSEEREFYNEQFF. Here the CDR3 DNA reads TGCGCCAGCAGTGAGGAGCGGGAGTTTTACAATGAGCAGTTCTTC.